This T cell receptor beta chain came from a study of blood T cell repertoires in COVID-19. As for the study in general: COVID-19 samples collected from the United States, Italy and Spain covered acute and convalescent phases. In each case, the material was cDNA or gDNA derived from T cells, B-cell-depleted T cells, or PBMCs.

Authors' processing steps: Using reference gene primer amplification, nucleated cell counts were estimated. Using immunoSEQ multiplex PCR, the repertoire was profiled, and TCRdb retains in-frame clones only, with some absent. V, J and clone size are taken as reported in that table, and D and trimming were inferred from the DNA itself. This table holds some 100,000 clones, about 89% found once. This clone was observed a single time. CDR1 is ENHRY and CDR2 is SYGVKD in the germline V gene. The CDR3 has 14 amino acids. Trimming shortened V by 4 bases and J by 5 bases, and 14 bases separated the two germline ends.

The TCR comes from a human donor with acute or convalescent COVID-19. The donor label of this sample is uncertain. The chain couples TRBV10-3 to TRBJ1-1; tentatively, D is TRBD1 (6 bases). Sequenced: peripheral blood. CDR3 DNA: TGTGCCATCAGTGTCGGGGGGCCAGGTACTGAAGCTTTCTTT. It yields the protein CAISVGGPGTEAFF.